What follows are 5 T cell receptor beta chains derived from one specimen sequenced in a study of blood T cells in healthy people across ages. A J-beta primer mix and a sample-barcoded 5' primer were used in a second PCR of roughly 7 to 12 cycles. TCRdb analysed the 5' RACE reads with MiXCR anew, one entry per CDR3 protein. The table includes 550,000 to 650,000 distinct CDR3 sequences, less than 35% detected once. The sequenced sample was blood. These receptors were obtained from an elderly woman in good health.

As to this clonotype: A read error may be the cause here, since a much bigger clone is one base away. Since the CDR3 does not end with the conserved phenylalanine or tryptophan, this likely comes from a read error. The rearrangement links TRBV28 to TRBJ2-7, with 9 bases identical to TRBD2. This CDR3 comprises 13 residues. The ends lost 8 bases at V and 4 bases at J; junction bases unmatched: 6. Germline assignment: CDR1 MDHEN and CDR2 SYDVKM. This chain's CDR3 is CASVSSGGYEQYL. The CDR3 region has the DNA TGTGCCAGCGTCTCGAGCGGGGGGTACGAGCAGTACTTA.

With respect to this clonotype: Here the CDR3 omits its conserved ending phenylalanine or tryptophan, so a read error is the likely source. The V call is TRBV20-1, the J call TRBJ2-7; tentative D call: TRBD2 (7 bases). The V and J ends lost 3 bases and 7 bases respectively, with 25 bases between them. Germline V gives CDR1 DFQATT, CDR2 SNEGSKA (reference sequence). This CDR3 has 16 amino acids. The CDR3 DNA follows: TGCAGTGCTAGGGCCCTTAACGGGGGGCCTTACAATGAGCAGTACTGC. It translates to CSARALNGGPYNEQYC.

This clonotype occurred many times. The J gene is TRBJ2-7, the V gene TRBV4-1; 11 bases line up with TRBD2. With V trimmed by 6 bases and J by 2 bases, 6 bases remained unmatched. CDR3 length: 15 amino acids. Germline assignment: CDR1 MGHRA and CDR2 YSYEKL. The CDR3, as DNA: TGCGCCAGCAGACCTCTAGCGGGGGGCACCTACGAGCAGTACTTC. Protein sequence: CASRPLAGGTYEQYF.

This clonotype has just a few counts. A much larger clone differs by one base, so this may be a read error. This chain links TRBV10-3 with TRBJ2-5, with TRBD2 matching 11 bases. The V segment lost 10 bases and the J segment 11 bases; nucleotides outside the gene matches: 15. Germline V gives CDR1 ENHRY, CDR2 SYGVKD. The CDR3 is made up of 14 amino acids. The chain's CDR3 is CASKIAGGRNEQYF. Written as DNA, the CDR3 is TGTGCCAGTAAGATAGCGGGGGGGCGGAATGAGCAGTACTTC.

This clonotype has a count of ten or more. The gene calls are TRBV12-3 or TRBV12-4 and TRBJ2-3; the D gene is possibly TRBD1 (6 bases). The germline V and J ends were trimmed by 6 bases and 8 bases, with 21 bases remaining between them. The CDR3 has 15 amino acids. CDR3 region: CASRPTGSTGSTQYF. The CDR3 nucleotides read TGTGCCAGCAGACCAACAGGGAGCACGGGCAGTACGCAGTATTTT.